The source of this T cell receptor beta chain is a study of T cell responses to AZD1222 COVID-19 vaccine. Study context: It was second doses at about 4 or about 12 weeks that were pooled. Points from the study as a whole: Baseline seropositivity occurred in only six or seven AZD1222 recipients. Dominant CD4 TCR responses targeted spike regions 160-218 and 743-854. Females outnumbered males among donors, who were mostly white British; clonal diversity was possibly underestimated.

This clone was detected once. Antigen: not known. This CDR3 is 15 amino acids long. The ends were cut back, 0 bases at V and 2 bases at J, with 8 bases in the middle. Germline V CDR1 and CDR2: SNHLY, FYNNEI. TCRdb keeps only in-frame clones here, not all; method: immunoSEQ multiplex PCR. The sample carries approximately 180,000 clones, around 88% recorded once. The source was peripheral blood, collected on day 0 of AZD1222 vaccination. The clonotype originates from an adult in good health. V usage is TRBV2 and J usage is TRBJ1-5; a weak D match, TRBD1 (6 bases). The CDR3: CASSEATGGNQPQHF. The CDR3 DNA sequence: TGTGCCAGCAGTGAAGCGACAGGCGGCAATCAGCCCCAGCATTTT.